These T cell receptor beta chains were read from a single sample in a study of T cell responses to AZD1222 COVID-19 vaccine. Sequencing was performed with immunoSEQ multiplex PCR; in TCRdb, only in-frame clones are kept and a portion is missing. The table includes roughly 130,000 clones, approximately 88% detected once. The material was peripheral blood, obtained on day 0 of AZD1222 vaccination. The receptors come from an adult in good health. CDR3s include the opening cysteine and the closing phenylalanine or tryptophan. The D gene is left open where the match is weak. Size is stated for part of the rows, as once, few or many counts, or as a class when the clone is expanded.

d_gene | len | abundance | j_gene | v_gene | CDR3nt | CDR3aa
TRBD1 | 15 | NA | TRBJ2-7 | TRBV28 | TGTGCCAGCAGTATGGGGGACAGGTTCAAATACGAGCAGTACTTC | CASSMGDRFKYEQYF
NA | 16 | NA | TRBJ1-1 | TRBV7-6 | TGTGCCAGCATGGGGAACGATGGAGGGATGAACACTGAAGCTTTCTTT | CASMGNDGGMNTEAFF
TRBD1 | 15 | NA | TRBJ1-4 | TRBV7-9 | TGTGCCAGCAGCCCAGACAGGGGGATTAATGAAAAACTGTTTTTT | CASSPDRGINEKLFF
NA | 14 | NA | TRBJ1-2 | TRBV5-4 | TGTGCCAGCAGCTTGGACACGTACTCCTATGGCTACACCTTC | CASSLDTYSYGYTF
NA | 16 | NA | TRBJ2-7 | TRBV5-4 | TGTGCCAGCAGCAGGGATCGGTCAGGCCTACCCTACGAGCAGTACTTC | CASSRDRSGLPYEQYF
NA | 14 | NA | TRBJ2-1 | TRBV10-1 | TGCGCCAGCAGTGAGTCGACGTCCCCTAGCGTGCAGTTCTTC | CASSESTSPSVQFF
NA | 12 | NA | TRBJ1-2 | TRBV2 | TGTGCCAGCAGTCGGGATAACTATGGCTACACCTTC | CASSRDNYGYTF
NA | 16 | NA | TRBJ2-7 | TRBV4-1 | TGCGCCAGCAGCCAGGCGGGACTTTCCTCCTCCTACGAGCAGTACTTC | CASSQAGLSSSYEQYF
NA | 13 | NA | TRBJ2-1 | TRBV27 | TGTGCCAGCAGTAGACAGTCGACCAATGAGCAGTTCTTC | CASSRQSTNEQFF
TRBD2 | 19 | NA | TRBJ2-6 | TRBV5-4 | TGTGCCAGCAGCTCCGGACTAGCGGGAGTGGGCTCTGGGGCCAACGTCCTGACTTTC | CASSSGLAGVGSGANVLTF
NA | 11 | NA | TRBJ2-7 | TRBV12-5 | TGTGCTAGTGCTACTCTCTACGAGCAGTACTTC | CASATLYEQYF
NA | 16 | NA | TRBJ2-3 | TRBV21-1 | TGTGCCAGCAGCACCCTTAGCGGGAGAGAGGGAGATACGCAGTATTTT | CASSTLSGREGDTQYF
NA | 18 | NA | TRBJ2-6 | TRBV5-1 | TGCGCCAGCAGCTTGCCAAGAGGACACAACTCTGGGGCCAACGTCCTGACTTTC | CASSLPRGHNSGANVLTF
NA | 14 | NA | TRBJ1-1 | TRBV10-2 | TGCGCCAGCAGGACGGTCGGGGTCTACACTGAAGCTTTCTTT | CASRTVGVYTEAFF
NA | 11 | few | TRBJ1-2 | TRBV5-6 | TGTGCCAGCAGCTTAGGGGTTGGCTACACCTTC | CASSLGVGYTF
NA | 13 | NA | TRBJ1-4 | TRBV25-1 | TGTGCCAGCAGGCTAGGGGCGGATGAAAAACTGTTTTTT | CASRLGADEKLFF
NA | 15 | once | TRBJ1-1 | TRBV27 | TGTGCCAGCAGTGGGTCCAGGGGTGGGAACACTGAAGCTTTCTTT | CASSGSRGGNTEAFF
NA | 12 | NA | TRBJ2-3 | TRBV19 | TGTGCCAGTAGTTCCAGCGGAGATACGCAGTATTTT | CASSSSGDTQYF
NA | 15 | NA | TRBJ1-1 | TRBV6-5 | TGTGCCAGCATGACAGTCGACAGCTGGAACACTGAAGCTTTCTTT | CASMTVDSWNTEAFF
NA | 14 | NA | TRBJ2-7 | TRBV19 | TGTGCCAGTAGTACGGAGACAGGTTACTACGAGCAGTACTTC | CASSTETGYYEQYF
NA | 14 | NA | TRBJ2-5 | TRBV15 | TGTGCCACCAGCAGAGAGCAGAATCAAGAGACCCAGTACTTC | CATSREQNQETQYF
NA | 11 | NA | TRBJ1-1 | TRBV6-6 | TGTGCCAGCAGTTACGAAAATGAAGCTTTCTTT | CASSYENEAFF
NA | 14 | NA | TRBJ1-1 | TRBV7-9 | TGTGCCAGCAGCTTATTAACGGAGACCACTGAAGCTTTCTTT | CASSLLTETTEAFF
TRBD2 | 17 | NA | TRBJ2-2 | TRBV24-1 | TGTGCCACCAGTGACGAAGGACTAGCGGGAGCATCCGGGGAGCTGTTTTTT | CATSDEGLAGASGELFF
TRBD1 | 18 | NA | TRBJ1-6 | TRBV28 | TGTGCCAGCAGTTTAGTGACAGGGGGGAATCATCATAATTCACCCCTCCACTTT | CASSLVTGGNHHNSPLHF
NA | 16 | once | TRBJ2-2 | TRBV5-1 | TGCGCCAGCAGCGCCAATGGCAGCCCGAACACCGGGGAGCTGTTTTTT | CASSANGSPNTGELFF
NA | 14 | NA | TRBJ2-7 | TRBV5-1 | TGCGCCAGCAGCTTTAACGGGGGCCCCTACGAGCAGTACTTC | CASSFNGGPYEQYF
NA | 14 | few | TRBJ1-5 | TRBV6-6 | TGTGCCAGCAGTTACTCGTCAGGCAATCAGCCCCAGCATTTT | CASSYSSGNQPQHF
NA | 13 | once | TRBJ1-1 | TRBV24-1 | TGTGCCACCAGTCCGGGGAGGAACACTGAAGCTTTCTTT | CATSPGRNTEAFF
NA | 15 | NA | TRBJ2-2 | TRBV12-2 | TGTGCAAGTCGCGTACAGGGGTACGGCACCGGGGAGCTGTTTTTT | CASRVQGYGTGELFF
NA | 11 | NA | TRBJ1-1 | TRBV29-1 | TGCAGCGTGAGGGACATTTCTGAAGCTTTCTTT | CSVRDISEAFF
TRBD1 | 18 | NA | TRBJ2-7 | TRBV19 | TGTGCCAGTAGTTCGATTAGGCTGGCGACAGGGATCTCCTACGAGCAGTACTTC | CASSSIRLATGISYEQYF
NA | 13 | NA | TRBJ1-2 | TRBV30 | TGTGCCTGGAAGGGTGGGGGCGTTTATGGCTACACCTTC | CAWKGGGVYGYTF
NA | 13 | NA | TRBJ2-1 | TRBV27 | TGTGCCAGCAAAAGCGAATCATACAATGAGCAGTTCTTC | CASKSESYNEQFF
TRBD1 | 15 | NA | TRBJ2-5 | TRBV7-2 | TGTGCCAGCAGCATCGGGACAGTTCACCAAGAGACCCAGTACTTC | CASSIGTVHQETQYF
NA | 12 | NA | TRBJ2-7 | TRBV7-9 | TGTGCCAGCATAGACAGCTCCTACGAGCAGTACTTC | CASIDSSYEQYF
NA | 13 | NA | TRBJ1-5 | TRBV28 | TGTGCCAGCAGTTTGGACAGCAATCAGCCCCAGCATTTT | CASSLDSNQPQHF
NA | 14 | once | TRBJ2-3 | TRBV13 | TGTGCCAGCAGCTTTCGTCAGGGCACAGATACGCAGTATTTT | CASSFRQGTDTQYF
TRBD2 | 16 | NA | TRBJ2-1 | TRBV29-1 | TGCAGCGCCACGCCCTGGGCTAGCGGGACCTACAATGAGCAGTTCTTC | CSATPWASGTYNEQFF